Listed below are T cell receptor beta chains from one sample, sequenced in a study of cytotoxic CD8 clonotypes in ibrutinib-treated CLL. Profiling relied on immunoSEQ multiplex PCR, and the TCRdb table lists in-frame clones only, not all of them. The sample contains fewer than 400,000 clones, over 60% of which appear only once. The material was PBMCs, obtained after 36 months of ibrutinib treatment. These receptors were collected from a human donor with chronic lymphocytic leukemia. The CDR3 runs from the conserved cysteine through the conserved F or W. Each record gives: J gene, D gene, clone size, V gene, CDR3 protein, CDR3 DNA. The D gene is left open where the match is weak. Clone size is not always given. Where it is, it says once, few, many or a class for expanded clones.

>TRBJ2-7|TRBD2|-|TRBV7-3
CASSPGLAAPYEQYF
TGTGCCAGCAGCCCGGGACTAGCGGCCCCTTACGAGCAGTACTTC
>TRBJ1-2|-|-|TRBV18
CASSKAQGGYTF
TGTGCCAGCTCAAAGGCCCAAGGTGGCTACACCTTC
>TRBJ2-3|-|-|TRBV7-8
CASSLASQGRRSTDTQYF
TGTGCCAGCAGCTTAGCGAGTCAAGGACGGCGGAGCACAGATACGCAGTATTTT
>TRBJ1-5|-|once|TRBV18
CASSPGGEGAQPQHF
TGTGCCAGCTCACCGGGAGGGGAAGGTGCTCAGCCCCAGCATTTT
>TRBJ1-5|TRBD1|-|TRBV28
CASSVTGGATNQPQHF
TGTGCCAGCAGTGTAACAGGGGGTGCCACAAATCAGCCCCAGCATTTT
>TRBJ1-1|TRBD1|-|TRBV6-1
CASSEDRGRAAFF
TGTGCCAGCAGTGAGGACAGGGGGCGCGCGGCTTTCTTT
>TRBJ1-5|-|-|TRBV6-1
CASSEWGYSNQPQHF
TGTGCCAGCAGTGAATGGGGGTATAGCAATCAGCCCCAGCATTTT
>TRBJ2-3|-|-|TRBV7-9
CASSLTTTDTQYF
TGTGCCAGCAGCTTAACGACCACAGATACGCAGTATTTT
>TRBJ2-1|-|-|TRBV5-4
CASSSWGSPYNEQFF
TGTGCCAGCAGCTCCTGGGGTAGTCCTTACAATGAGCAGTTCTTC
>TRBJ2-1|TRBD2|once|TRBV7-2
CASSLDNGRAFYNEQFF
TGTGCCAGCAGCTTAGATAACGGGAGGGCCTTCTACAATGAGCAGTTCTTC
>TRBJ1-2|-|-|TRBV6-1
CASRRQNYGYTF
TGTGCCAGCAGACGACAGAACTATGGCTACACCTTC
>TRBJ2-2|TRBD2|-|TRBV7-2
CASSREVDTGELFF
TGTGCCAGCAGCCGGGAGGTGGACACCGGGGAGCTGTTTTTT
>TRBJ1-3|-|-|TRBV10-3
CASHATDTIYF
TGTGCCAGCCACGCCACGGACACCATATATTTT
>TRBJ2-5|-|few|TRBV6-5
CASSSRTAQETQYF
TGTGCCAGCAGTTCCCGGACAGCTCAAGAGACCCAGTACTTC
>TRBJ2-1|TRBD2|once|TRBV6-5
CASRTSGRYNEQFF
TGTGCCAGCAGGACTAGCGGGAGGTACAATGAGCAGTTCTTC
>TRBJ2-2|TRBD1|-|TRBV7-2
CASSFGQGRRELFF
TGTGCCAGCAGCTTCGGACAGGGCCGGCGGGAGCTGTTTTTT
>TRBJ1-5|TRBD1|few|TRBV6-5
CASRADRDQPQHF
TGTGCCAGCAGAGCGGACAGGGATCAGCCCCAGCATTTT
>TRBJ1-4|-|-|TRBV5-1
CASSLDPTSLGEKLFF
TGCGCCAGCAGCTTGGACCCGACAAGCCTTGGCGAAAAACTGTTTTTT
>TRBJ2-2|-|few|TRBV25-1
CASSGNTGELFF
TGTGCCAGCAGTGGAAACACCGGGGAGCTGTTTTTT
>TRBJ2-2|TRBD1|-|TRBV27
CASSLSTGWGGELFF
TGTGCCAGCAGTTTATCGACAGGGTGGGGCGGGGAGCTGTTTTTT
>TRBJ1-1|-|-|TRBV10-3
CAIRWGTDPNTEAFF
TGTGCCATCAGGTGGGGAACGGATCCAAACACTGAAGCTTTCTTT
>TRBJ2-7|-|-|TRBV7-8
CASSLGQPQQYF
TGTGCCAGCAGCTTGGGACAACCACAGCAGTACTTC
>TRBJ2-7|-|few|TRBV20-1
CSARGFYEQYF
TGCAGTGCTCGTGGTTTTTACGAGCAGTACTTC
>TRBJ2-4|TRBD1|-|TRBV28
CASSPRTGAFKLAKNIQYF
TGTGCCAGCAGTCCGCGGACAGGGGCCTTCAAACTAGCCAAAAACATTCAGTACTTC
>TRBJ2-7|TRBD1|-|TRBV11-2
CASSLVPGGEQYF
TGTGCCAGCAGCTTAGTTCCAGGGGGCGAGCAGTACTTC
>TRBJ1-1|-|once|TRBV27
CASSSRMDYLGTEAFF
TGTGCCAGCAGTTCCCGCATGGACTACCTGGGCACTGAAGCTTTCTTT
>TRBJ2-1|TRBD2|-|TRBV15
CATSRDISGRGLEQFF
TGTGCCACCAGCAGAGATATCAGCGGGAGGGGTCTCGAGCAGTTCTTC
>TRBJ2-6|-|-|TRBV7-8
CASSRGGRTLSGANVLTF
TGTGCCAGCAGCAGGGGGGGCAGGACACTCTCTGGGGCCAACGTCCTGACTTTC
>TRBJ2-3|TRBD2|few|TRBV28
CASSLRLGLAGTDTQYF
TGTGCCAGCAGTTTACGCCTAGGACTAGCGGGCACAGATACGCAGTATTTT
>TRBJ2-5|-|once|TRBV5-4
CASSLARAGQETQYF
TGTGCCAGCAGCTTGGCGAGGGCGGGGCAAGAGACCCAGTACTTC
>TRBJ2-7|TRBD2|-|TRBV10-3
CAISPSGSGYEQYF
TGTGCCATCAGTCCTAGCGGGAGTGGGTACGAGCAGTACTTC
>TRBJ2-3|-|-|TRBV6-5
CASSHSVHGTDTQYF
TGTGCCAGCAGCCATAGTGTACATGGGACAGATACGCAGTATTTT
>TRBJ2-7|-|-|TRBV9
CASSASGGALYEQYF
TGTGCCAGCAGCGCCAGCGGAGGGGCCCTCTACGAGCAGTACTTC
>TRBJ1-1|-|-|TRBV5-1
CASSLASNTEAFF
TGCGCCAGCAGCTTGGCCAGTAACACTGAAGCTTTCTTT
>TRBJ2-1|-|-|TRBV25-1
CASSSRAIHNEQFF
TGTGCCAGCAGTTCGAGGGCTATCCACAATGAGCAGTTCTTC
>TRBJ1-1|-|-|TRBV29-1
CSVVGGKGTEAFF
TGCAGCGTTGTCGGGGGGAAGGGCACTGAAGCTTTCTTT
>TRBJ2-3|TRBD1|-|TRBV9
CASSLQGASTDTQYF
TGTGCCAGCAGCCTACAGGGGGCTAGCACAGATACGCAGTATTTT
>TRBJ1-5|-|-|TRBV5-4
CASSLEINQPQHF
TGTGCCAGCAGCTTGGAGATCAATCAGCCCCAGCATTTT
>TRBJ1-1|TRBD1|-|TRBV29-1
CSVSRTGYTEAFF
TGCAGCGTTAGTCGGACAGGCTACACTGAAGCTTTCTTT
>TRBJ1-4|TRBD1|-|TRBV2
CAIRSGDRATNEKLFF
TGTGCCATTCGATCAGGGGACAGGGCAACTAATGAAAAACTGTTTTTT
>TRBJ2-2|-|-|TRBV4-1
CASSLGGNTGELFF
TGCGCCAGCAGCCTGGGTGGGAACACCGGGGAGCTGTTTTTT
>TRBJ1-5|-|-|TRBV9
CASSLNQPQHF
TGTGCCAGCAGCCTCAATCAGCCCCAGCATTTT
>TRBJ2-1|TRBD1|few|TRBV2
CASSEWAGGKNEQFF
TGTGCCAGCAGTGAATGGGCAGGGGGCAAGAATGAGCAGTTCTTC
>TRBJ2-7|-|few|TRBV6-5
CASRQLSSYEQYF
TGTGCCAGCCGACAGTTGAGCTCCTACGAGCAGTACTTC
>TRBJ1-2|-|many|TRBV6-5
CASSYPYGGYTF
TGTGCCAGCAGTTACCCCTACGGTGGCTACACCTTC
>TRBJ2-3|-|-|TRBV9
CASSVQGGGHTDTQYF
TGTGCCAGCAGCGTTCAAGGTGGGGGCCACACAGATACGCAGTATTTT
>TRBJ2-5|-|-|TRBV5-1
CASSLLGTLGAQYF
TGCGCCAGCAGCTTGCTAGGGACTTTGGGGGCCCAGTACTTC
>TRBJ2-7|TRBD2|-|TRBV11-2
CASSLGGGSNYEQYF
TGTGCCAGCAGCTTAGGCGGGGGGAGCAACTACGAGCAGTACTTC
>TRBJ2-3|TRBD2|-|TRBV5-3
CARSFDWTSGRTDTQYF
TGTGCCAGAAGCTTCGACTGGACTAGCGGGAGAACAGATACGCAGTATTTT
>TRBJ2-1|TRBD2|-|TRBV11-2
CASSFTGLAGWVNEQFF
TGTGCCAGCAGCTTCACCGGACTAGCGGGATGGGTCAATGAGCAGTTCTTC
>TRBJ2-6|-|-|TRBV10-2
CASSEFVTSGANVLTF
TGCGCCAGCAGTGAGTTCGTGACCTCTGGGGCCAACGTCCTGACTTTC
>TRBJ2-1|-|-|TRBV11-2
CASRSISREARNEQFF
TGTGCCAGCAGATCCATATCTCGCGAGGCCCGCAATGAGCAGTTCTTC
>TRBJ2-7|TRBD2|-|TRBV30
CALKGTSGRAGSYEQYF
TGTGCCCTCAAGGGGACTAGCGGGAGGGCCGGATCCTACGAGCAGTACTTC
>TRBJ2-5|-|-|TRBV7-9
CASSLGQIQETQYF
TGTGCCAGCAGCTTAGGTCAGATCCAAGAGACCCAGTACTTC